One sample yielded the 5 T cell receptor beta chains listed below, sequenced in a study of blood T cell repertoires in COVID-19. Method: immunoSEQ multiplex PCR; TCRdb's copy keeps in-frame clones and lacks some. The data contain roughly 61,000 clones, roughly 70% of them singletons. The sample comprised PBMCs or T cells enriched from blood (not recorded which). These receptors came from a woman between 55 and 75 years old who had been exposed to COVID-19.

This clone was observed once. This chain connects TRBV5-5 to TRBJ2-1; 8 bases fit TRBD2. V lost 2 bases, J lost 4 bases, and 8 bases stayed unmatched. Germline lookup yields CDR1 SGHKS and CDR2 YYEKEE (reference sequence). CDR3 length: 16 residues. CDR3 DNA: TGTGCCAGCAGCTTAGGAGCGGGGGCCCTATACAATGAGCAGTTCTTC. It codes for CASSLGAGALYNEQFF.

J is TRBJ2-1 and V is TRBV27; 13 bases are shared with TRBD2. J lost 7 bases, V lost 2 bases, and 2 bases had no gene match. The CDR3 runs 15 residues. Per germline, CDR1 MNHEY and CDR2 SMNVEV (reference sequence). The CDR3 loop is CASSLGTSGTNEQFF. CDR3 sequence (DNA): TGTGCCAGCAGTTTAGGGACTAGCGGGACGAATGAGCAGTTCTTC.

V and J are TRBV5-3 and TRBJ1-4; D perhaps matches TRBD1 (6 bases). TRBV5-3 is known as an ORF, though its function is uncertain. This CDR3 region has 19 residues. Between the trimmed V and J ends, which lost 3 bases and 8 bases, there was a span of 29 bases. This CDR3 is CARSSPFGGRLDNAEKLFF. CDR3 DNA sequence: TGTGCCAGAAGCTCACCATTTGGGGGCAGACTCGACAATGCGGAAAAACTGTTTTTT.

The CDR3 DNA is TGTGCCTGGAGTAAGGGAGGGGCTGAGACCCAGTACTTC. Translated, it gives CAWSKGGAETQYF. The chain recombines TRBV30 with TRBJ2-5; 7 nucleotides match TRBD2. There are 13 residues in the CDR3. V shed 2 bases and J 5 bases; nucleotides not matched to a gene: 5. Per the germline V gene, CDR1 is GTSNPN and CDR2 is SVGIG (reference sequence).

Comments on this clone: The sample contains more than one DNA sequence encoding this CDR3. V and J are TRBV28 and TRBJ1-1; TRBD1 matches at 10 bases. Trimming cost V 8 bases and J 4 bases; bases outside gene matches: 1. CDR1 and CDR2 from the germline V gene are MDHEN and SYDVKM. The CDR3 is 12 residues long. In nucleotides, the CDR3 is TGTGCCAGCCGGACAGGGGGCACTGAAGCTTTCTTT. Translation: CASRTGGTEAFF.